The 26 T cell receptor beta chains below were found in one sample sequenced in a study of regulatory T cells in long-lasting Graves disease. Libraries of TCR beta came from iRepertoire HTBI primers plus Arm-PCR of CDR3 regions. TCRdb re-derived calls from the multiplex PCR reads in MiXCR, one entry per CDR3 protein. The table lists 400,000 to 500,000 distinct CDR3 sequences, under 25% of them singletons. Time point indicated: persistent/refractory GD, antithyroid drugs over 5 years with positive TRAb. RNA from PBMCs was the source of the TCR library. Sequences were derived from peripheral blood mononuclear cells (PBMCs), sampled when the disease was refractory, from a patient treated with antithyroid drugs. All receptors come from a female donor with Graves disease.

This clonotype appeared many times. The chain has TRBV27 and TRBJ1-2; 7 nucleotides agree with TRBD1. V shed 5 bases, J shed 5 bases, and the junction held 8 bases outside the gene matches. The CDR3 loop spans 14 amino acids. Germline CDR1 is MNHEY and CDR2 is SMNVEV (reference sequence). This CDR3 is CASSPRGGPYGYTF. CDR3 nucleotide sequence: TGTGCCAGCAGTCCTCGAGGGGGCCCATATGGCTACACCTTC.

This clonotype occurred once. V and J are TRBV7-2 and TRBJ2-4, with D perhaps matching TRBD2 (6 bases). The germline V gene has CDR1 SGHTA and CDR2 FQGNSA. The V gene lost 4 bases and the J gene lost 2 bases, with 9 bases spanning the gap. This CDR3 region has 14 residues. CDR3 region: CASSSSGPKNIQYF. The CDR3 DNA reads TGTGCCAGCAGCTCGAGCGGGCCCAAAAACATTCAGTACTTC.

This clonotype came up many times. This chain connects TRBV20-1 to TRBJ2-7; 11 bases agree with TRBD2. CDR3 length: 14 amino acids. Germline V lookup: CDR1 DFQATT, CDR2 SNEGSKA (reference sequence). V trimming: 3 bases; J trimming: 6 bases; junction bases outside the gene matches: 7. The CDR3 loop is CSASRLAGLSEQYF. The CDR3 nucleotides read TGCAGTGCTAGCCGACTAGCGGGGCTGAGCGAGCAGTACTTC.

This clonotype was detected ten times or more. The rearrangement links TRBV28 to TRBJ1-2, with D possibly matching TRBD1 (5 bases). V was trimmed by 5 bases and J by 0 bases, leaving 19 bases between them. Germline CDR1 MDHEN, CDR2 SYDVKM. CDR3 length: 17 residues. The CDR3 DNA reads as TGTGCCAGCAGTGACTTATGGGACGGTGAAGCTAACTATGGCTACACCTTC. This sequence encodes CASSDLWDGEANYGYTF.

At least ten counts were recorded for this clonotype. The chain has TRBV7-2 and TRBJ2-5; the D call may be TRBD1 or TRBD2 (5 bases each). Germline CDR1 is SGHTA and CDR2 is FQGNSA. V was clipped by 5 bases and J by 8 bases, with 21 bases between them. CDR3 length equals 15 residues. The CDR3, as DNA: TGTGCCAGCAGCACCGGGGCCGGAGACTTGGGCACCCAGTACTTC. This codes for CASSTGAGDLGTQYF.

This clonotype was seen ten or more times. The DNA of the CDR3 is TGTGCCAGCAGTTACTCGAAAGGGAACACTGAAGCTTTCTTT. Amino acid sequence: CASSYSKGNTEAFF. The chain has TRBV6-9 and TRBJ1-1; no definite D call. Germline loops: CDR1 MNHGY, CDR2 SVAAGI. This CDR3 region has 14 residues. Trimming stripped 3 bases from V and 1 base from J, with 9 bases between.

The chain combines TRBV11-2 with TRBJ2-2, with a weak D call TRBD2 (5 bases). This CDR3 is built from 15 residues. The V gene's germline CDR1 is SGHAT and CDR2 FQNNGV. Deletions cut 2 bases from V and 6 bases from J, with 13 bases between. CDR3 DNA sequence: TGTGCCAGCAGCTTAAGGGAGATCCCCCCCGGGGAGCTGTTTTTT. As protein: CASSLREIPPGELFF. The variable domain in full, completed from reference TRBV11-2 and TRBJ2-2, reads EAGVAQSPRYKIIEKRQSVAFWCNPISGHATLYWYQQILGQGPKLLIQFQNNGVVDDSQLPKDRFSAERLKGVDSTLKIQPAKLEDSAVYLCASSLREIPPGELFFGEGSRLTVL.

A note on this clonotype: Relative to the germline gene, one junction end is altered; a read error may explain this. The CDR3 DNA reads TGCAGTGCTAGAAAAGCTTTTGGCGGGCACCAAGAGGCCCAGTACTTC. Protein product: CSARKAFGGHQEAQYF. This chain uses TRBV20-1 with TRBJ2-5, with D possibly matching TRBD2 (5 bases). The CDR3 consists of 16 residues. Germline CDR1 is DFQATT and CDR2 is SNEGSKA (reference sequence).

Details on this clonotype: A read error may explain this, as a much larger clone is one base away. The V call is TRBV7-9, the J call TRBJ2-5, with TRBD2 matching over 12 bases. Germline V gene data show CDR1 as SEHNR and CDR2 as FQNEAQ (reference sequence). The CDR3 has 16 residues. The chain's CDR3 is CSSHLLLAGGGETQYF. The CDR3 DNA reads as TGTTCCAGCCATTTATTACTAGCGGGAGGTGGGGAGACCCAGTACTTC. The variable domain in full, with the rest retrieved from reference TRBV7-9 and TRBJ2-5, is DTGVSQNPRHKITKRGQNVTFRCDPISEHNRLYWYRQTLGQGPEFLTYFQNEAQLEKSRLLSDRFSAERPKGSFSTLEIQRTEQGDSAMYLCSSHLLLAGGGETQYFGPGTRLLVL.

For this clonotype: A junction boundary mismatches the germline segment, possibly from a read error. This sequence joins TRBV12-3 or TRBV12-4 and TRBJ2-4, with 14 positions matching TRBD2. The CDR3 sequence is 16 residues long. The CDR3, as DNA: TGTGCCAGCAGTTCATTTAGGACTAGCGGGAGGTCCATTCAGTCCTTC. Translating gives CASSSFRTSGRSIQSF.

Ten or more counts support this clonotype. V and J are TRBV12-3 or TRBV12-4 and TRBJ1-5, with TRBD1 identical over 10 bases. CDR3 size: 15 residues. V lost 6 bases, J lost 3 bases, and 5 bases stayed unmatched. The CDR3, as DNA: TGTGCCAGCAGCCTTGACAGGGGGCCCAATCAGCCCCAGCATTTT. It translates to CASSLDRGPNQPQHF.

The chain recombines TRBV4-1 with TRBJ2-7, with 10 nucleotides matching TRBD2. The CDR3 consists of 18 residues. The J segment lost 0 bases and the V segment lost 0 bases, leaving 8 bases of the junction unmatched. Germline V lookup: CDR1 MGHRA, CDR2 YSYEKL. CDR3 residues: CASSQEPPWTSGSYEQYF. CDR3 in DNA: TGCGCCAGCAGCCAAGAACCCCCTTGGACTAGCGGCTCCTACGAGCAGTACTTC.

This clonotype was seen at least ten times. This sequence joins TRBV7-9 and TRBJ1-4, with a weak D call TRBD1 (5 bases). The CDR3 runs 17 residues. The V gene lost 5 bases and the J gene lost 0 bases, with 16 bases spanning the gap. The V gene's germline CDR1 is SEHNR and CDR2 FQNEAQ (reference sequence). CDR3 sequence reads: CASSPPLRGATNEKLFF. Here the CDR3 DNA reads TGTGCCAGCAGCCCACCCCTTAGGGGAGCAACTAATGAAAAACTGTTTTTT.

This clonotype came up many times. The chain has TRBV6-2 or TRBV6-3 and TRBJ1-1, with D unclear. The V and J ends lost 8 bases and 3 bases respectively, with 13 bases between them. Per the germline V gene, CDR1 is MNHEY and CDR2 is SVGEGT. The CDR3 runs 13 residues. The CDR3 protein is CASQRGEYTEAFF. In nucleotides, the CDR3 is TGTGCCAGCCAGCGCGGGGAATACACTGAAGCTTTCTTT.

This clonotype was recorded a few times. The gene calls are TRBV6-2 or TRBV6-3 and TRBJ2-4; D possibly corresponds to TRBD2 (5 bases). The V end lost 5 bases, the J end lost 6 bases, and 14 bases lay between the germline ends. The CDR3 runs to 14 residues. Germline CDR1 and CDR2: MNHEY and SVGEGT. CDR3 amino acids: CASSPAVRGNIQYF. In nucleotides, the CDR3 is TGTGCCAGCAGTCCAGCGGTTCGAGGAAACATTCAGTACTTC.

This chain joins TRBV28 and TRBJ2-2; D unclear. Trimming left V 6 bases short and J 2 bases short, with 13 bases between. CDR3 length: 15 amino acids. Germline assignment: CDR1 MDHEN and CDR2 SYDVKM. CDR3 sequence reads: CASRAGPTNTGELFF. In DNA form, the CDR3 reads TGTGCCAGCAGGGCCGGACCGACTAACACCGGGGAGCTGTTTTTT.

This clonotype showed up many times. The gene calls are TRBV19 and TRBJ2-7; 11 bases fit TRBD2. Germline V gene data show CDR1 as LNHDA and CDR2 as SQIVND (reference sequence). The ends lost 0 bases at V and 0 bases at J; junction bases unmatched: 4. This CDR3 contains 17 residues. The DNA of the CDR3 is TGTGCCAGTAGTATAGAGGCGACTAGCGGGATCTCCTACGAGCAGTACTTC. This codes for CASSIEATSGISYEQYF. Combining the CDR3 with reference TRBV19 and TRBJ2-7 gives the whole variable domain DGGITQSPKYLFRKEGQNVTLSCEQNLNHDAMYWYRQDPGQGLRLIYYSQIVNDFQKGDIAEGYSVSREKKESFPLTVTSAQKNPTAFYLCASSIEATSGISYEQYFGPGTRLTVT.

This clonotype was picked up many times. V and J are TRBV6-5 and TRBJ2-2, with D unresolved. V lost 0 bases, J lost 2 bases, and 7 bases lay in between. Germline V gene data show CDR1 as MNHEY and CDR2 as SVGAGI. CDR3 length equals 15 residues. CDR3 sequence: CASSYSTVNTGELFF. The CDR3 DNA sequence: TGTGCCAGCAGTTACTCTACGGTTAACACCGGGGAGCTGTTTTTT.

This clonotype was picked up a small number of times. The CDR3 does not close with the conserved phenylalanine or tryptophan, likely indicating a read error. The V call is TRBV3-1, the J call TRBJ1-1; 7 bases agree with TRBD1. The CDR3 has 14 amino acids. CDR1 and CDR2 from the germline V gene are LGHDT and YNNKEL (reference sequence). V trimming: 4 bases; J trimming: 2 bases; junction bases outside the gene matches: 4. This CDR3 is CASSLNRGNTEAFL. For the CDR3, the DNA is TGTGCCAGCAGCCTCAACAGGGGTAACACTGAAGCTTTCCTT.

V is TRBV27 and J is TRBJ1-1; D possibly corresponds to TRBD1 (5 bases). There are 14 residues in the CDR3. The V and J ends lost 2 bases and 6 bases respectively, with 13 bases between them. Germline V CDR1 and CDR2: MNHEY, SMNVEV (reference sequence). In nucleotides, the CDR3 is TGTGCCAGCAGTTTAATCGAGGGGACGGCTGAAGCTTTCTTT. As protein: CASSLIEGTAEAFF.

The CDR3 here is CASKRTGGENEQFF. In DNA, the CDR3 is TGTGCCAGCAAAAGAACGGGAGGGGAGAATGAGCAGTTCTTC. The gene calls are TRBV2 and TRBJ2-1; 8 bases are a match to TRBD2. V shed 7 bases, J shed 7 bases, and the junction held 9 bases outside the gene matches. Germline V lookup: CDR1 SNHLY, CDR2 FYNNEI. This CDR3 has 14 residues. The entire variable domain, with the rest obtained from reference TRBV2 and TRBJ2-1, is as follows: EPEVTQTPSHQVTQMGQEVILRCVPISNHLYFYWYRQILGQKVEFLVSFYNNEISEKSEIFDDQFSVERPDGSNFTLKIRSTKLEDSAMYFCASKRTGGENEQFFGPGTRLTVL.

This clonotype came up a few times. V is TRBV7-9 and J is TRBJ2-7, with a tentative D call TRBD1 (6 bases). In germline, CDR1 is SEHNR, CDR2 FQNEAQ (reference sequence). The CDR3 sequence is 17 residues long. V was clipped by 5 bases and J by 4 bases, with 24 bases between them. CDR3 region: CASSNIVATGWIYEQYF. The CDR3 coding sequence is TGTGCCAGCAGCAACATCGTAGCGACAGGTTGGATTTACGAGCAGTACTTC.

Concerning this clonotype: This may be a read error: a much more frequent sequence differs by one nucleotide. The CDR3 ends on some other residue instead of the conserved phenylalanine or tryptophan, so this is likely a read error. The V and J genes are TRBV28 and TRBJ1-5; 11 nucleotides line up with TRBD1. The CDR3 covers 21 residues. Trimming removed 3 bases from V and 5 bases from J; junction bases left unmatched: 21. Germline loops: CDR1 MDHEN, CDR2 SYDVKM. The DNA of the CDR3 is TGTGCCAGCAGTTTCGCTCGCTGGGGGGACAGGGGGATGACCCCCCATCAGCCCCAGCATTCT. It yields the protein CASSFARWGDRGMTPHQPQHS.

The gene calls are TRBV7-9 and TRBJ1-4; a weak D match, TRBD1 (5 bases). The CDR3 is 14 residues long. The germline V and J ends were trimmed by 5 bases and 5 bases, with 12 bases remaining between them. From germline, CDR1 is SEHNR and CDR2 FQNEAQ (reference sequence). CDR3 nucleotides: TGTGCCAGCAGCGCGGGACTGGGCAATGAAAAACTGTTTTTT. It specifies CASSAGLGNEKLFF.

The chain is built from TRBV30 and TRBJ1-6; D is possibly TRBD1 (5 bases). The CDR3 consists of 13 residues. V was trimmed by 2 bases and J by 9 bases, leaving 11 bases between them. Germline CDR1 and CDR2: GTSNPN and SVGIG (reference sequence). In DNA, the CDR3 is TGTGCCTGGAGTTGGGGGTCCCTTTCACCCCTCCACTTT. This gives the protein CAWSWGSLSPLHF.

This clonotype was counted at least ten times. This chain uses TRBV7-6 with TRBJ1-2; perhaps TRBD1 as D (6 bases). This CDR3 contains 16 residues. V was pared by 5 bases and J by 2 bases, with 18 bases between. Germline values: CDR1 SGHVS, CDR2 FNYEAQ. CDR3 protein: CASSQFTGKTNYGYTF. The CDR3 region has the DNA TGTGCCAGCAGCCAGTTTACAGGGAAAACGAACTATGGCTACACCTTC.